The following is a T cell receptor beta chain sequence with its context. Its target is unknown. These data are taken from a study of cytomegalovirus exposure and HLA in healthy donors. The PCR ran on 60 Vbeta and 13 Jbeta primers. Profiled with immunoSEQ multiplex PCR; TCRdb holds only in-frame clones, not every one. Of approximately 110,000 clones detected, 9.5% to 15% appear once; the ten largest clones hold about 16%. Regarding the study as a whole: Later analysis indicated greater clonal expansion among HLA-associated TCR beta chains than among equally common other chains. The study reported that TCR beta sequences accurately predicted HLA-A and HLA-B alleles in most subjects. Both high specificity and high sensitivity reportedly marked the classifier's diagnosis of cytomegalovirus status.

This receptor was identified in a man in his forties in good health and CMV-seropositive. The material sequenced was PBMCs.

CDR3 bases: TGTGCCAGCAGTTCCCATGGGGGGACAGGGGGCCTCGTAACCTACGAGCAGTACTTC. This sequence encodes CASSSHGGTGGLVTYEQYF. V is TRBV27 and J is TRBJ2-7; 12 positions match TRBD1. The germline V gene has CDR1 MNHEY and CDR2 SMNVEV (reference sequence). This CDR3 is 19 amino acids long. Unmatched junction bases numbered 15, after V lost 4 bases and J lost 2 bases.